What follows are 25 T cell receptor beta chains derived from one specimen sequenced in a study of T cell responses to AZD1222 COVID-19 vaccine. The table came from immunoSEQ multiplex PCR; TCRdb's copy has only in-frame clones and leaves some out. The sample lists about 140,000 clones, approximately 90% occurring once. This specimen was peripheral blood, taken on day 0 of AZD1222 vaccination. The receptors derive from an adult in good health.

V gene TRBV7-9 combines with J gene TRBJ2-2; maybe TRBD1 (5 bases). Looked up from germline, CDR1 is SEHNR and CDR2 is FQNEAQ (reference sequence). This CDR3 is built from 18 residues. With 0 bases removed from V and 1 base from J, the gap between germline ends came to 15 bases. CDR3 loop: CASSLATGIPLNTGELFF. As DNA, the CDR3 is TGTGCCAGCAGCTTAGCCACAGGAATCCCCCTGAACACCGGGGAGCTGTTTTTT.

This clone was detected a few times. The V and J genes are TRBV10-1 and TRBJ1-1, with TRBD1 as a possible D gene (6 bases). The length of the CDR3 is 11 residues. Between the trimmed V and J ends, which lost 8 bases and 6 bases, there was a span of 10 bases. CDR1 and CDR2 (germline): WNHNN, SYGVQD (reference sequence). The CDR3 coding sequence is TGCGCCAGCGGGGGGGCCCCTGAAGCTTTCTTT. Amino acid sequence: CASGGAPEAFF.

V usage is TRBV7-5 and J usage is TRBJ1-6; the table names TRBD1, a call not compared with the DNA. TRBV7-5 is termed a pseudogene. The CDR3 is made up of 14 amino acids. CDR3 region: CARSLTGAQSPLHF. Here the CDR3 DNA reads TGTGCCAGAAGCTTAACAGGGGCGCAATCACCCCTCCACTTT.

V usage is TRBV7-9 and J usage is TRBJ2-3; D unclear. The V gene's germline CDR1 is SEHNR and CDR2 FQNEAQ (reference sequence). The CDR3 consists of 12 residues. Deletions cut 4 bases from V and 8 bases from J, with 10 bases between. The CDR3 DNA is TGTGCCAGCAGCTCTTCCTGGAGTACGCAGTATTTT. Translated: CASSSSWSTQYF. Full variable domain (missing parts from reference TRBV7-9 and TRBJ2-3): DTGVSQNPRHKITKRGQNVTFRCDPISEHNRLYWYRQTLGQGPEFLTYFQNEAQLEKSRLLSDRFSAERPKGSFSTLEIQRTEQGDSAMYLCASSSSWSTQYFGPGTRLTVL.

The chain has TRBV5-1 and TRBJ1-1; TRBD1 matches 10 bases. This CDR3 region has 15 residues. CDR1 is SGHRS and CDR2 is YFSETQ in the germline V gene. V trimming: 4 bases; J trimming: 9 bases; junction bases outside the gene matches: 12. The CDR3 sequence is CASSPSNPGQGKAFF. Here the CDR3 DNA reads TGCGCCAGCAGCCCCTCAAACCCGGGACAGGGGAAAGCTTTCTTT.

The chain combines TRBV13 with TRBJ2-3, with a tentative D call TRBD1 (7 bases). CDR3 length equals 17 residues. The germline V and J ends were trimmed by 0 bases and 4 bases, with 17 bases remaining between them. Germline V gene data show CDR1 as PRHDT and CDR2 as FYEKMQ (reference sequence). The CDR3 protein is CASSLGQGGQGPDTQYF. DNA of the CDR3: TGTGCCAGCAGCTTAGGCCAGGGGGGACAAGGGCCAGATACGCAGTATTTT. Based on the CDR3 plus reference TRBV13 and TRBJ2-3, the full variable domain is AAGVIQSPRHLIKEKRETATLKCYPIPRHDTVYWYQQGPGQDPQFLISFYEKMQSDKGSIPDRFSAQQFSDYHSELNMSSLELGDSALYFCASSLGQGGQGPDTQYFGPGTRLTVL.

This clone was found once. This chain joins TRBV7-6 and TRBJ1-3, with a possible D match to TRBD1 (5 bases). V was clipped by 5 bases and J by 1 base, with 12 bases between them. There are 15 residues in the CDR3. From germline, CDR1 is SGHVS and CDR2 FNYEAQ. Written as DNA, the CDR3 is TGTGCCAGCAGCGGGCTGAGGGGATCTGGAAACACCATATATTTT. It codes for CASSGLRGSGNTIYF.

The chain combines TRBV12-3 or TRBV12-4 with TRBJ1-2; 7 bases are shared with TRBD1. The CDR3 runs 12 residues. Trimming at V came to 6 bases and at J to 5 bases, leaving 3 bases not matched to a gene. The CDR3 region has the DNA TGTGCCAGCAGCCTGGGACAGTATGGCTACACCTTC. Encoded protein: CASSLGQYGYTF.

The chain carries TRBV12-3 or TRBV12-4 and TRBJ1-2; no clear D. Between the trimmed V and J ends, which lost 3 bases and 4 bases, there was a span of 9 bases. This CDR3 has 13 amino acids. CDR3 loop: CASSLGRAYGYTF. The CDR3 coding sequence is TGTGCCAGCAGTTTGGGAAGGGCCTATGGCTACACCTTC.

The chain carries TRBV27 and TRBJ1-2; D remains ambiguous. Trimming took 8 bases from V and 6 from J, leaving 19 bases between them. The CDR3 is made up of 14 amino acids. Looked up from germline, CDR1 is MNHEY and CDR2 is SMNVEV (reference sequence). CDR3 in amino acids: CASGNLGDSHGYTF. The CDR3 DNA reads TGTGCCAGCGGTAATCTGGGAGATAGTCATGGCTACACCTTC.

In its sample, this clone was seen a few times. The rearrangement joins TRBV19 to TRBJ2-2; D might be TRBD1 or TRBD2, each matching 5 bases. This CDR3 region has 14 residues. The V end lost 3 bases, the J end lost 7 bases, and 12 bases lay between the germline ends. Germline V gives CDR1 LNHDA, CDR2 SQIVND (reference sequence). The CDR3 DNA follows: TGTGCCAGTAGTATCACCGGGACCGGCGGGGAGCTGTTTTTT. Translating gives CASSITGTGGELFF. Full variable domain (rest looked up from reference TRBV19 and TRBJ2-2): DGGITQSPKYLFRKEGQNVTLSCEQNLNHDAMYWYRQDPGQGLRLIYYSQIVNDFQKGDIAEGYSVSREKKESFPLTVTSAQKNPTAFYLCASSITGTGGELFFGEGSRLTVL.

This clone was seen just once. The genes are TRBV27 and TRBJ1-2; possible D gene TRBD1, 5 bases. There are 15 residues in the CDR3. The V end lost 3 bases, the J end lost 6 bases, and 17 bases lay between the germline ends. Germline loops: CDR1 MNHEY, CDR2 SMNVEV (reference sequence). CDR3 residues: CASSFLSGTADGYTF. CDR3 nucleotide sequence: TGTGCCAGCAGTTTCCTTTCCGGGACGGCTGATGGCTACACCTTC.

The chain recombines TRBV12-3 or TRBV12-4 with TRBJ1-2; 8 bases are a match to TRBD1. The CDR3 consists of 13 residues. The trim removed 6 bases at V and 7 bases at J, leaving 7 bases unmatched. CDR3 coding DNA: TGTGCCAGCAGCCTAGGGCAGGGGGCTGGCTACACCTTC. Encoded protein: CASSLGQGAGYTF.

This chain joins TRBV6-5 and TRBJ1-1; possibly TRBD1 for D (6 bases). This CDR3 has 14 residues. Trimming stripped 8 bases from V and 2 bases from J, with 15 bases between. The V gene's germline CDR1 is MNHEY and CDR2 SVGAGI. Here the CDR3 reads CASATTGINTEAFF. The DNA for the CDR3 is TGTGCCAGCGCTACTACAGGGATCAACACTGAAGCTTTCTTT.

The chain employs TRBV6-1 and TRBJ2-3, with 9 bases that match TRBD2. The V segment lost 4 bases and the J segment 2 bases; nucleotides outside the gene matches: 10. Germline CDR1 and CDR2: MNHNS and SASEGT. CDR3 length equals 17 residues. The CDR3 nucleotides read TGTGCCAGCAGTGTGGTTTTGGGACTAGCTACCACAGATACGCAGTATTTT. Translated: CASSVVLGLATTDTQYF.

The gene calls are TRBV7-6 and TRBJ1-2; D call uncertain. The germline gives CDR1 SGHVS, CDR2 FNYEAQ. The length of the CDR3 is 13 residues. V dropped 0 bases and J dropped 5 bases, with 7 bases sitting between them. CDR3 in DNA: TGTGCCAGCAGCTTAGCGCTTGGGTATGGCTACACCTTC. Translating gives CASSLALGYGYTF.

V gene TRBV27 combines with J gene TRBJ1-1; TRBD1 agrees at 7 bases. Germline CDR1 MNHEY, CDR2 SMNVEV (reference sequence). J lost 8 bases, V lost 0 bases, and 6 bases had no gene match. This CDR3 has 14 residues. The CDR3 spells CASSLSYATGEAFF. As DNA, the CDR3 is TGTGCCAGCAGTTTATCCTACGCGACAGGGGAAGCTTTCTTT.

The genes are TRBV6-2 or TRBV6-3 and TRBJ1-1, with D possibly being TRBD1 (5 bases). The CDR3 contains 13 residues. Trimming shortened V by 5 bases and J by 5 bases, and 12 bases separated the two germline ends. Germline CDR1 is MNHEY and CDR2 is SVGEGT. This CDR3 is CASSPGQYTEAFF. The CDR3 region has the DNA TGTGCCAGCAGTCCCGGACAATATACTGAAGCTTTCTTT.

CDR3 coding DNA: TGCGCCAGCAGCCCGAGGGTAGGGGTACAGCCCCAGCATTTT. Amino acids: CASSPRVGVQPQHF. The J gene is TRBJ1-5, the V gene TRBV4-1; tentative D call: TRBD1 (5 bases). The CDR3 spans 14 residues. CDR1 MGHRA and CDR2 YSYEKL come from the germline V gene. Trimming stripped 4 bases from V and 7 bases from J, with 14 bases between.

The chain uses TRBV6-6 and TRBJ1-5, with unresolved D. Trimming removed 8 bases at V and 2 bases at J, with 7 bases between. Germline V gene lookup returns CDR1 MNHNY and CDR2 SVGAGI (reference sequence). The CDR3 has 12 amino acids. This chain's CDR3 is CASHIGNQPQHF. Written as DNA, the CDR3 is TGTGCCAGCCATATCGGCAATCAGCCCCAGCATTTT.

This clone occurred once. The CDR3 DNA reads as TGTGCCAGCAGCTTGATGGGCTCATATAATCAGCCCCAGCATTTT. It is translated as CASSLMGSYNQPQHF. The chain carries TRBV5-8 and TRBJ1-5; no definite D call. CDR3 size: 15 residues. Germline V gene data show CDR1 as SGHTS and CDR2 as YDEGEE. Trimming left V 1 base short and J 4 bases short, with 12 bases between.

The chain recombines TRBV11-2 with TRBJ1-5, with D maybe TRBD1 (5 bases). The V gene lost 2 bases and the J gene lost 3 bases, with 14 bases spanning the gap. The CDR3 covers 16 residues. CDR1 and CDR2 (germline): SGHAT, FQNNGV. The CDR3 bases are TGTGCCAGCAGCTTATGGGGGGGGATCCTCAATCAGCCCCAGCATTTT. It translates to CASSLWGGILNQPQHF. The variable domain in full, completed from reference TRBV11-2 and TRBJ1-5, reads EAGVAQSPRYKIIEKRQSVAFWCNPISGHATLYWYQQILGQGPKLLIQFQNNGVVDDSQLPKDRFSAERLKGVDSTLKIQPAKLEDSAVYLCASSLWGGILNQPQHFGDGTRLSIL.

This sequence joins TRBV19 and TRBJ1-4, with a weak D call TRBD1 (6 bases). V was trimmed by 4 bases and J by 4 bases, leaving 16 bases between them. The V gene's germline CDR1 is LNHDA and CDR2 SQIVND (reference sequence). This CDR3 comprises 16 residues. Here the CDR3 reads CASSTGGPLLNEKLFF. The CDR3 bases are TGTGCCAGTAGTACTGGGGGGCCCCTGCTTAATGAAAAACTGTTTTTT.

This chain joins TRBV6-5 and TRBJ1-6; TRBD1 might be the D (5 bases). CDR1 MNHEY and CDR2 SVGAGI come from the germline V gene. The CDR3 has 13 amino acids. Trimming stripped 6 bases from V and 8 bases from J, with 11 bases between. The CDR3 loop is CASSLLGDSPLHF. As DNA, the CDR3 is TGTGCCAGCAGCCTCCTGGGGGATTCACCCCTCCACTTT.

The sample holds one count of this clone. The gene calls are TRBV6-5 and TRBJ1-5; D not resolved. Germline V gene data show CDR1 as MNHEY and CDR2 as SVGAGI. The CDR3 spans 13 residues. Trimming left V 0 bases short and J 7 bases short, with 7 bases between. The CDR3 DNA sequence: TGTGCCAGCAGTTACTCCAGGTTCCAGCCCCAGCATTTT. Protein product: CASSYSRFQPQHF.